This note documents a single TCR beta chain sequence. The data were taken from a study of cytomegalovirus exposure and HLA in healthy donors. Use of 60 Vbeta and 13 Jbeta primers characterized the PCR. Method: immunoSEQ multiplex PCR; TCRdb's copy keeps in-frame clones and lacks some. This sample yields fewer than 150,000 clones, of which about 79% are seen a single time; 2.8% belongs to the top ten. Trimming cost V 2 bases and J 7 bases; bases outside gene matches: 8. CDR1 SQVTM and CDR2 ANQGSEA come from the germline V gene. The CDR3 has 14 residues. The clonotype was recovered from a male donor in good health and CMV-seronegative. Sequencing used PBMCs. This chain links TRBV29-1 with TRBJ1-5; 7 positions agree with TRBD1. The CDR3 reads CSVESGAGGQPQHF. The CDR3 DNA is TGCAGCGTTGAATCCGGGGCAGGGGGACAGCCCCAGCATTTT.